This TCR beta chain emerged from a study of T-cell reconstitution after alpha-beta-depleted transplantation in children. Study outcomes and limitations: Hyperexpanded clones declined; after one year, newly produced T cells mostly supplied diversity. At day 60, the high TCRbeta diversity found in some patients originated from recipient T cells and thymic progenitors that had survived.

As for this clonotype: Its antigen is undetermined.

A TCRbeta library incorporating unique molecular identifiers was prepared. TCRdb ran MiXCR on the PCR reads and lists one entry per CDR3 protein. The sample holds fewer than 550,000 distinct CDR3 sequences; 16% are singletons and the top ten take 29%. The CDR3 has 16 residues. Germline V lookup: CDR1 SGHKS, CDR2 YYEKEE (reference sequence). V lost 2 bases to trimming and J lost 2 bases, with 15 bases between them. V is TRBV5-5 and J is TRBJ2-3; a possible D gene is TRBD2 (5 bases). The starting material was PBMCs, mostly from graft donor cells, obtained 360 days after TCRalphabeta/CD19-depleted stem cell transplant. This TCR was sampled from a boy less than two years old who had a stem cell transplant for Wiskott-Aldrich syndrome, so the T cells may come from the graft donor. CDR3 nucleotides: TGTGCCAGCAGCTTCCTCGGGGTCCAAGTCACAGATACGCAGTATTTT. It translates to CASSFLGVQVTDTQYF.